A single sample gave rise to the 30 T cell receptor beta chains below, sequenced in a study of blood T cell repertoires in COVID-19. Profiling relied on immunoSEQ multiplex PCR, and the TCRdb table lists in-frame clones only, not all of them. In the table there are 150,000 to 200,000 clones, around 67% of which are singletons. Sequenced sample: peripheral blood. The receptors were gathered from a woman at least 80 years old with acute or convalescent COVID-19.

For the CDR3, the DNA is TGCGCCAGCAGCCAAGATCCTAGGACAGGGGGATACGAGCAGTACTTC. It codes for CASSQDPRTGGYEQYF. The chain employs TRBV4-1 and TRBJ2-7, with 10 bases aligning to TRBD1. Germline loops: CDR1 MGHRA, CDR2 YSYEKL. The CDR3 totals 16 residues. Trimming cost V 0 bases and J 4 bases; bases outside gene matches: 6.

As regards this clone: Germline is not matched at one junction end, which may reflect a read error. V gene TRBV6-1 combines with J gene TRBJ2-3; 13 positions match TRBD2. The CDR3 covers 16 residues. Germline CDR1 is MNHNS and CDR2 is SASEGT. This CDR3 reads CASSEGTSGIADTQYF. In nucleotides, the CDR3 is TGTGCCAGCAGCGAAGGGACTAGCGGGATCGCAGATACGCAGTATTTT.

The chain couples TRBV28 to TRBJ1-6; 9 positions match TRBD1. The trim removed 8 bases at V and 11 bases at J, leaving 13 bases unmatched. Per germline, CDR1 MDHEN and CDR2 SYDVKM. CDR3 length equals 15 residues. The CDR3: CASYPSGQGIPPLHF. In DNA form, the CDR3 reads TGTGCCAGCTATCCATCCGGACAGGGGATCCCACCCCTCCACTTT.

The rearrangement links TRBV2 to TRBJ2-7; D not resolved. V was pared by 3 bases and J by 2 bases, with 8 bases between. From germline, CDR1 is SNHLY and CDR2 FYNNEI. The CDR3 has 13 residues. CDR3 loop: CASSDTETYEQYF. The CDR3 nucleotides read TGTGCCAGCAGTGATACAGAAACCTACGAGCAGTACTTC.

Only a few counts were recorded for this clone. The chain is built from TRBV24-1 and TRBJ2-1; 9 bases line up with TRBD2. The CDR3 sequence is 19 residues long. The ends lost 5 bases at V and 0 bases at J; junction bases unmatched: 13. CDR1 is KGHDR and CDR2 is SFDVKD in the germline V gene. In DNA form, the CDR3 reads TGTGCCACCAGTGTCTCTGAGGGCCTAGCGGGAACCTCCTACAATGAGCAGTTCTTC. This translates into CATSVSEGLAGTSYNEQFF.

J is TRBJ2-3 and V is TRBV19; 11 nucleotides align to TRBD2. Germline V gene sequence: CDR1 LNHDA, CDR2 SQIVND (reference sequence). The V segment lost 6 bases and the J segment 0 bases; nucleotides outside the gene matches: 8. The CDR3 totals 17 residues. Here the CDR3 DNA reads TGTGCCAGTAGCGTTTCGACTAGCGGGACGAGCACAGATACGCAGTATTTT. The encoded protein is CASSVSTSGTSTDTQYF.

This clone was recorded only once. The sample carries other DNA sequences with the same CDR3. V is TRBV29-1 and J is TRBJ2-1, with TRBD2 matching over 8 bases. Trimming removed 6 bases from V and 1 base from J; junction bases left unmatched: 2. The germline CDR1 and CDR2 sequences are SQVTM and ANQGSEA. CDR3 length equals 13 residues. CDR3 amino acids: CSVGRGSYNEQFF. DNA of the CDR3: TGCAGCGTCGGGAGGGGGTCCTACAATGAGCAGTTCTTC.

V is TRBV11-2 and J is TRBJ2-7, with 8 bases that match TRBD2. V lost 4 bases to trimming and J lost 3 bases; unmatched junction nucleotides: 5. CDR1 is SGHAT and CDR2 is FQNNGV in the germline V gene. This CDR3 comprises 14 residues. The CDR3 sequence: CASSSRSGSYEQYF. CDR3 coding DNA: TGTGCCAGCAGCTCTAGAAGCGGGAGCTACGAGCAGTACTTC.

V gene TRBV27 combines with J gene TRBJ1-1; 7 nucleotides agree with TRBD1. The germline V gene has CDR1 MNHEY and CDR2 SMNVEV (reference sequence). The CDR3 totals 15 residues. The V segment lost 5 bases and the J segment 4 bases; nucleotides outside the gene matches: 10. The CDR3 bases are TGTGCCAGCAGTGCCCGACAGGGTTCCGGCACTGAAGCTTTCTTT. Its protein is CASSARQGSGTEAFF.

The chain recombines TRBV7-2 with TRBJ2-2; TRBD1 agrees at 7 bases. V shed 7 bases, J shed 3 bases, and the junction held 14 bases outside the gene matches. CDR1 and CDR2 from the germline V gene are SGHTA and FQGNSA. The CDR3 contains 17 residues. The CDR3: CASTTDQGVGHTGELFF. CDR3 in DNA: TGTGCCAGCACCACCGACCAGGGGGTAGGGCACACCGGGGAGCTGTTTTTT. The variable domain in full, completed from reference TRBV7-2 and TRBJ2-2, reads GAGVSQSPSNKVTEKGKDVELRCDPISGHTALYWYRQSLGQGLEFLIYFQGNSAPDKSGLPSDRFSAERTGGSVSTLTIQRTQQEDSAVYLCASTTDQGVGHTGELFFGEGSRLTVL.

This clone showed up just a few times. The V call is TRBV20-1, the J call TRBJ2-2, with 7 nucleotides matching TRBD1. Unmatched junction bases numbered 7, after V lost 3 bases and J lost 3 bases. CDR1 DFQATT and CDR2 SNEGSKA come from the germline V gene (reference sequence). The CDR3 has 15 residues. The CDR3 region has the DNA TGCAGTGCTAGTTCAGGGACAGCCGACACCGGGGAGCTGTTTTTT. It translates to CSASSGTADTGELFF.

The gene calls are TRBV7-3 and TRBJ2-1; the D is unclear. This CDR3 region has 13 residues. Trimming took 1 base from V and 7 from J, leaving 8 bases between them. CDR1 and CDR2 from the germline V gene are SGHTA and FQGTGA. The CDR3 bases are TGTGCCAGCAGCTTAATGCCCGGTAATGAGCAGTTCTTC. Amino acids: CASSLMPGNEQFF. The full variable domain, its missing parts supplied by reference TRBV7-3 and TRBJ2-1, is GAGVSQTPSNKVTEKGKYVELRCDPISGHTALYWYRQSLGQGPEFLIYFQGTGAADDSGLPNDRFFAVRPEGSVSTLKIQRTERGDSAVYLCASSLMPGNEQFFGPGTRLTVL.

This chain uses TRBV18 with TRBJ2-3; 7 bases agree with TRBD2. The trim removed 4 bases at V and 2 bases at J, leaving 3 bases unmatched. The CDR3 has 14 amino acids. The germline CDR1 and CDR2 sequences are KGHSH and LQKENI. The CDR3 sequence: CASSLTSSTDTQYF. CDR3 sequence (DNA): TGTGCCAGCTCACTGACTAGCTCCACAGATACGCAGTATTTT.

The chain is built from TRBV4-2 and TRBJ2-3, with 10 bases aligning to TRBD2. The length of the CDR3 is 16 residues. CDR1 and CDR2 (germline): LGHNA, YNFKEQ. Trimming took 0 bases from V and 5 from J; bases not matched to a gene: 5. The CDR3 loop reads CASSQDLAGGLDTQYF. CDR3 in DNA: TGTGCCAGCAGCCAAGATTTAGCGGGAGGACTAGATACGCAGTATTTT.

The chain joins TRBV5-4 to TRBJ1-3; the match to TRBD1 covers 9 bases. From germline, CDR1 is SGHNT and CDR2 YYREEE (reference sequence). The CDR3 length is 16 residues. V gave up 3 bases and J gave up 4 bases; unmatched junction bases: 8. CDR3 protein: CASSYDTGGAGNTIYF. In DNA, the CDR3 is TGTGCCAGCAGCTATGATACAGGGGGCGCCGGAAACACCATATATTTT.

This clone was detected only a few times. This chain connects TRBV6-5 to TRBJ2-2, with a possible D match to TRBD2 (5 bases). The V and J ends lost 2 bases and 4 bases respectively, with 8 bases between them. This CDR3 has 14 residues. CDR1 MNHEY and CDR2 SVGAGI come from the germline V gene. The CDR3: CASSYGRGTGELFF. As DNA, the CDR3 is TGTGCCAGCAGTTACGGACGGGGCACCGGGGAGCTGTTTTTT.

V is TRBV7-9 and J is TRBJ1-3; D unclear. From germline, CDR1 is SEHNR and CDR2 FQNEAQ (reference sequence). With 5 bases removed from V and 0 bases from J, the gap between germline ends came to 5 bases. The CDR3 has 13 residues. CDR3 bases: TGTGCCAGCAGCCAGAACTCTGGAAACACCATATATTTT. Translating gives CASSQNSGNTIYF. Variable domain in full (rest from reference TRBV7-9 and TRBJ1-3): DTGVSQNPRHKITKRGQNVTFRCDPISEHNRLYWYRQTLGQGPEFLTYFQNEAQLEKSRLLSDRFSAERPKGSFSTLEIQRTEQGDSAMYLCASSQNSGNTIYFGEGSWLTVV.

The chain combines TRBV2 with TRBJ2-3; tentatively, D is TRBD2 (5 bases). V lost 6 bases and J 1 base, leaving 5 bases between the germline ends. This CDR3 has 12 amino acids. CDR1 SNHLY and CDR2 FYNNEI come from the germline V gene. This CDR3 reads CASSGGTDTQYF. DNA of the CDR3: TGTGCCAGCAGCGGGGGCACAGATACGCAGTATTTT. Variable domain in full (rest from reference TRBV2 and TRBJ2-3): EPEVTQTPSHQVTQMGQEVILRCVPISNHLYFYWYRQILGQKVEFLVSFYNNEISEKSEIFDDQFSVERPDGSNFTLKIRSTKLEDSAMYFCASSGGTDTQYFGPGTRLTVL.

The rearrangement links TRBV6-6 to TRBJ1-5; no clear D. This CDR3 comprises 14 residues. Germline V gives CDR1 MNHNY, CDR2 SVGAGI (reference sequence). V lost 2 bases and J 1 base, leaving 6 bases between the germline ends. The CDR3 DNA follows: TGTGCCAGCAGTTACGGGCAGAGCAATCAGCCCCAGCATTTT. Translating it yields CASSYGQSNQPQHF.

This clone was detected ten times or more. This sequence joins TRBV9 and TRBJ2-2; D uncertain. The CDR3 extends over 15 amino acids. Looked up from germline, CDR1 is SGDLS and CDR2 is YYNGEE. With 4 bases removed from V and 5 bases from J, the gap between germline ends came to 15 bases. The CDR3 bases are TGTGCCAGCAGCCTGAGACTGGGTTGGACCGGGGAGCTGTTTTTT. Translating it yields CASSLRLGWTGELFF. The entire variable domain, with the rest obtained from reference TRBV9 and TRBJ2-2, is as follows: DSGVTQTPKHLITATGQRVTLRCSPRSGDLSVYWYQQSLDQGLQFLIQYYNGEERAKGNILERFSAQQFPDLHSELNLSSLELGDSALYFCASSLRLGWTGELFFGEGSRLTVL.

The sample holds a few counts of this clone. The rearrangement links TRBV5-1 to TRBJ2-7; possible D gene TRBD2, 6 bases. Trimming shortened V by 4 bases and J by 2 bases, and 10 bases separated the two germline ends. The CDR3 has 13 amino acids. Germline CDR1 and CDR2: SGHRS and YFSETQ. Written as DNA, the CDR3 is TGCGCCAGCAGCGTCGGGACTCCCTACGAGCAGTACTTC. Translation: CASSVGTPYEQYF.

The chain is built from TRBV7-3 and TRBJ2-1; 7 nucleotides agree with TRBD2. From germline, CDR1 is SGHTA and CDR2 FQGTGA. The V and J ends lost 1 base and 7 bases, in that order; junction bases with no gene match: 10. The CDR3 consists of 16 residues. CDR3 sequence (DNA): TGTGCCAGCAGCTTAATACCGGGACTAACGACGAATGAGCAGTTCTTC. It translates to CASSLIPGLTTNEQFF.

The rearrangement joins TRBV27 to TRBJ1-5; unclear D gene. The V gene lost 6 bases and the J gene lost 4 bases, with 10 bases spanning the gap. The CDR3 runs 13 residues. CDR1 is MNHEY and CDR2 is SMNVEV in the germline V gene (reference sequence). In nucleotides, the CDR3 is TGTGCCAGCAGCGACAATCTGAATCAGCCCCAGCATTTT. Encoded protein: CASSDNLNQPQHF.

The genes are TRBV21-1 and TRBJ2-1; TRBD1 was called by the table and not checked on the DNA. TRBV21-1 is tagged as a pseudogene. This CDR3 has 16 residues. The CDR3 nucleotides read TGTGCCAGCAGCAAAGAGGCTGGGGACAGGAACAATGAGCAGTTCTTC. This sequence encodes CASSKEAGDRNNEQFF.

This clone has a single count. The chain couples TRBV6-4 to TRBJ1-2; possible D gene TRBD1, 5 bases. Germline V gene sequence: CDR1 MRHNA, CDR2 SNTAGT. Trimming left V 5 bases short and J 10 bases short, with 14 bases between. The CDR3 has 12 residues. The CDR3 sequence is CASSTFGGDYTF. Written as DNA, the CDR3 is TGTGCCAGCAGTACATTCGGGGGAGACTACACCTTC.

The CDR3 loop reads CAISDSGGSSYNEQFF. CDR3 nucleotides: TGTGCCATCAGTGACAGCGGCGGGAGCTCCTACAATGAGCAGTTCTTC. The chain is built from TRBV10-3 and TRBJ2-1, with TRBD2 identical over 7 bases. Germline CDR1 and CDR2: ENHRY and SYGVKD. V trimming: 3 bases; J trimming: 0 bases; junction bases outside the gene matches: 5. This CDR3 region has 16 residues.

This clone was counted a single time. This sequence joins TRBV19 and TRBJ2-1, with 9 bases identical to TRBD1. The germline V gene encodes CDR1 LNHDA and CDR2 SQIVND (reference sequence). The ends lost 4 bases at V and 6 bases at J; junction bases unmatched: 7. The length of the CDR3 is 15 residues. The CDR3 region is CASSTTGGRGNEQFF. The CDR3 DNA is TGTGCCAGTAGTACCACAGGGGGCCGTGGCAATGAGCAGTTCTTC.

This clone was counted between two and nine times. The chain's CDR3 is CASSQDPSGGQETQYF. CDR3 DNA: TGTGCCAGCAGCCAAGATCCAAGCGGGGGACAAGAGACCCAGTACTTC. V gene TRBV3-1 (or the pseudogene TRBV3-2) combines with J gene TRBJ2-5, with TRBD2 matching 8 bases. CDR3 length: 16 residues. Germline assignment: CDR1 LGHDT and CDR2 YNNKEL (reference sequence). V trimming: 0 bases; J trimming: 2 bases; junction bases outside the gene matches: 5.

The rearrangement joins TRBV3-1 (or the pseudogene TRBV3-2) to TRBJ1-2; D gene unclear. The V end lost 4 bases, the J end lost 6 bases, and 9 bases lay between the germline ends. The V gene's germline CDR1 is LGHDT and CDR2 YNNKEL (reference sequence). The CDR3 consists of 12 residues. CDR3 residues: CASSLSRDGYTF. The CDR3 coding sequence is TGTGCCAGCAGCCTAAGTCGAGATGGCTACACCTTC.

The J gene is TRBJ1-2, the V gene TRBV2; no reliable D call. CDR3 length: 12 residues. Trimming cost V 4 bases and J 4 bases, with 7 bases left between them. Looked up from germline, CDR1 is SNHLY and CDR2 is FYNNEI. CDR3 in DNA: TGTGCCAGCAGTGTGCTGAGCTATGGCTACACCTTC. It codes for CASSVLSYGYTF.